This passage covers 17 T cell receptor beta chains from one sample sequenced in a study of cytomegalovirus exposure and HLA in healthy donors. A multiplex PCR was run with 60 Vbeta primers and 13 Jbeta primers. Generated by immunoSEQ multiplex PCR, the TCRdb table keeps only in-frame clones and is missing some. Of about 160,000 clones listed, 60% to 80% are singletons. The specimen sequenced was PBMCs. The receptors stem from a man aged 50 or older in good health and CMV-seropositive.

V gene TRBV2 combines with J gene TRBJ2-5; D call uncertain. Trimming stripped 4 bases from V and 2 bases from J, with 8 bases between. Germline V gives CDR1 SNHLY, CDR2 FYNNEI. CDR3 length: 13 residues. CDR3 residues: CASSVVLQETQYF. Here the CDR3 DNA reads TGTGCCAGCAGTGTCGTACTTCAAGAGACCCAGTACTTC.

This clone was picked up one time. The chain links TRBV11-2 to TRBJ1-1; D is unresolved. The CDR3 is made up of 14 amino acids. From germline, CDR1 is SGHAT and CDR2 FQNNGV. With 3 bases removed from V and 3 bases from J, the gap between germline ends came to 11 bases. The CDR3 region is CASSFLNRYTEAFF. The DNA of the CDR3 is TGTGCCAGCAGCTTCCTCAATAGATACACTGAAGCTTTCTTT.

Only one count was recorded for this clone. The chain combines TRBV6-5 with TRBJ1-5; tentatively, D is TRBD1 (6 bases). This CDR3 region has 13 residues. Germline lookup yields CDR1 MNHEY and CDR2 SVGAGI. The V end lost 7 bases, the J end lost 6 bases, and 13 bases lay between the germline ends. The CDR3 spells CASKPGVRQPQHF. In DNA form, the CDR3 reads TGTGCCAGCAAGCCAGGGGTACGTCAGCCCCAGCATTTT.

This clone was detected a few times. This chain connects TRBV7-9 to TRBJ2-5; 11 nucleotides agree with TRBD2. Germline V lookup: CDR1 SEHNR, CDR2 FQNEAQ (reference sequence). The length of the CDR3 is 15 residues. Trimming removed 3 bases from V and 3 bases from J; junction bases left unmatched: 3. This chain's CDR3 is CASSFPTSGEETQYF. Written as DNA, the CDR3 is TGTGCCAGCAGCTTCCCGACTAGCGGGGAAGAGACCCAGTACTTC.

CDR3 bases: TGTGCCAGCAGTTTCGAAGGGACTGCTCGGGAGCAGTACTTC. Protein: CASSFEGTAREQYF. This chain joins TRBV28 and TRBJ2-7; TRBD2 is a possible D gene (6 bases). The CDR3 consists of 14 residues. CDR1 MDHEN and CDR2 SYDVKM come from the germline V gene. Deletions cut 3 bases from V and 7 bases from J, with 16 bases between.

The rearrangement joins TRBV5-4 to TRBJ2-3; 9 bases align to TRBD2. The CDR3 extends over 15 amino acids. Germline trimming cut 1 base from V and 3 bases from J; bases unmatched to any gene: 3. The germline gives CDR1 SGHNT, CDR2 YYREEE (reference sequence). Written as DNA, the CDR3 is TGTGCCAGCAGCTTGCTAGCGGGGTTAACAGATACGCAGTATTTT. This translates into CASSLLAGLTDTQYF.

The chain is built from TRBV7-2 and TRBJ2-7; 7 bases agree with TRBD1. The CDR3 loop spans 16 amino acids. The germline CDR1 and CDR2 sequences are SGHTA and FQGNSA. V trimming: 5 bases; J trimming: 4 bases; junction bases outside the gene matches: 14. The CDR3: CASSPSRQGIGYEQYF. The DNA for the CDR3 is TGTGCCAGCAGCCCAAGCCGACAGGGAATAGGGTACGAGCAGTACTTC. Looking up the rest from reference TRBV7-2 and TRBJ2-7 gives the full variable domain: GAGVSQSPSNKVTEKGKDVELRCDPISGHTALYWYRQSLGQGLEFLIYFQGNSAPDKSGLPSDRFSAERTGGSVSTLTIQRTQQEDSAVYLCASSPSRQGIGYEQYFGPGTRLTVT.

In nucleotides, the CDR3 is TGCGCCAGCAGCTTGATCCCCGGGACAATGAACACTGAAGCTTTCTTT. Its translation is CASSLIPGTMNTEAFF. The V call is TRBV5-1, the J call TRBJ1-1, with D possibly TRBD1 on 6 matching bases. CDR3 length equals 16 residues. CDR1 and CDR2 from the germline V gene are SGHRS and YFSETQ. Trimming removed 1 base at V and 0 bases at J, with 13 bases between.

The rearrangement uses TRBV5-1 and TRBJ1-2; a weak D match, TRBD1 (6 bases). The CDR3 extends over 18 amino acids. V was cut by 0 bases and J by 0 bases, with 18 bases left in between. Germline CDR1 and CDR2: SGHRS and YFSETQ. CDR3 sequence: CASSLVLAREGANYGYTF. The CDR3 DNA follows: TGCGCCAGCAGCTTGGTTCTCGCCAGGGAGGGGGCTAACTATGGCTACACCTTC.

A few counts support this clone. The V and J genes are TRBV20-1 and TRBJ2-1, with D possibly TRBD2 on 6 matching bases. CDR3 length: 11 amino acids. With 5 bases removed from V and 9 bases from J, the gap between germline ends came to 11 bases. Germline V gene lookup returns CDR1 DFQATT and CDR2 SNEGSKA (reference sequence). CDR3 sequence: CSAWDSREQFF. CDR3 in DNA: TGCAGTGCTTGGGACTCCCGTGAGCAGTTCTTC.

V usage is TRBV5-1 and J usage is TRBJ2-1; 7 positions agree with TRBD1. Germline loops: CDR1 SGHRS, CDR2 YFSETQ. The CDR3 is 18 residues long. V lost 8 bases to trimming and J lost 0 bases; unmatched junction nucleotides: 17. CDR3 in amino acids: CASPPGQSPVSSYNEQFF. The CDR3 bases are TGCGCCAGTCCCCCGGGACAGAGCCCAGTTAGCTCCTACAATGAGCAGTTCTTC.

A few counts support this clone. The genes are TRBV11-3 and TRBJ2-2; perhaps TRBD1 as D (7 bases). Trimming stripped 0 bases from V and 6 bases from J, with 14 bases between. Per germline, CDR1 SGHNT and CDR2 YENEEA. This CDR3 region has 16 residues. The CDR3 DNA reads TGTGCCAGCAGCTTAGAATCCCAGGGGGGTTCCGGGGAGCTGTTTTTT. It yields the protein CASSLESQGGSGELFF.

CDR3 in amino acids: CASSIGGDRYEQYF. The CDR3 DNA is TGTGCCAGTAGTATCGGTGGGGACAGGTACGAGCAGTACTTC. The rearrangement joins TRBV19 to TRBJ2-7, with 8 bases that match TRBD1. CDR1 is LNHDA, CDR2 SQIVND, per germline (reference sequence). This CDR3 spans 14 amino acids. V trimming: 3 bases; J trimming: 4 bases; junction bases outside the gene matches: 5. Looking up the rest from reference TRBV19 and TRBJ2-7 gives the full variable domain: DGGITQSPKYLFRKEGQNVTLSCEQNLNHDAMYWYRQDPGQGLRLIYYSQIVNDFQKGDIAEGYSVSREKKESFPLTVTSAQKNPTAFYLCASSIGGDRYEQYFGPGTRLTVT.

CDR3 DNA sequence: TGTGCCAGCAGCTCTCAGACAGGGTTCGGGGAAAAACTGTTTTTT. Encoded protein: CASSSQTGFGEKLFF. V and J are TRBV7-2 and TRBJ1-4; 7 bases map to TRBD1. V lost 4 bases, J lost 8 bases, and 10 bases stayed unmatched. This CDR3 is 15 amino acids long. CDR1 and CDR2 (germline): SGHTA, FQGNSA.

The chain links TRBV4-3 to TRBJ2-7; 8 nucleotides agree with TRBD1. Looked up from germline, CDR1 is LGHNA and CDR2 is YSLEER. The V gene end was trimmed by 2 bases and the J gene end by 3 bases; junction bases not matched to a gene: 3. The CDR3 length is 14 residues. The DNA for the CDR3 is TGCGCCAGCAGCCAATTCACAGGGGGCTACGAGCAGTACTTC. This codes for CASSQFTGGYEQYF.

Here the CDR3 reads CASSPWDFSSTDTQYF. The CDR3 region has the DNA TGTGCCAGCAGTCCCTGGGACTTTTCTAGCACAGATACGCAGTATTTT. The chain has TRBV6-6 and TRBJ2-3; TRBD2 is a possible D gene (6 bases). CDR1 and CDR2 from the germline V gene are MNHNY and SVGAGI (reference sequence). With 5 bases removed from V and 0 bases from J, the gap between germline ends came to 15 bases. The CDR3 contains 16 residues.

The chain recombines TRBV6-6 with TRBJ2-7, with a possible D match to TRBD1 (6 bases). The CDR3 loop spans 15 amino acids. The V end was cut by 5 bases, the J end by 1 base, with 15 bases between. Germline values: CDR1 MNHNY, CDR2 SVGAGI (reference sequence). CDR3 sequence: CASSPGRGFSYEQYF. CDR3 bases: TGTGCCAGCAGTCCCGGCAGGGGTTTTTCCTACGAGCAGTACTTC.